The 30 T cell receptor beta chains reported below all come from one sample, sequenced in a study of cytomegalovirus exposure and HLA in healthy donors. Some clones are missing from TCRdb's copy, which holds only in-frame ones; the method was immunoSEQ multiplex PCR. Among 100,000 to 150,000 clones, about 90% were seen once, and the ten largest hold roughly 2%. The sample was PBMCs. The receptors shown here come from a woman aged 18 to 35 in good health and CMV-seronegative.

The CDR3 DNA reads as TGTGCCAGCAGTTACTTAGCGGGGGGGCTGTATGAGCAGTTCTTC. Encoded protein: CASSYLAGGLYEQFF. The chain joins TRBV6-5 to TRBJ2-1, with 11 positions matching TRBD2. The germline gives CDR1 MNHEY, CDR2 SVGAGI. The CDR3 sequence is 15 residues long. The junction had 4 bases not matched to a gene; V was cut back by 1 base and J by 8 bases.

This rearrangement joins TRBV7-2 to TRBJ2-3, with 7 bases matching TRBD2. From germline, CDR1 is SGHTA and CDR2 FQGNSA. The V and J ends lost 4 bases and 4 bases, in that order; junction bases with no gene match: 11. This CDR3 comprises 16 residues. CDR3 DNA: TGTGCCAGCAGCTCCCTGGGGGGGTTGTTTGCAGATACGCAGTATTTT. Translation gives CASSSLGGLFADTQYF.

The rearrangement joins TRBV13 to TRBJ2-1; D call uncertain. V was pared by 1 base and J by 6 bases, with 10 bases between. In germline, CDR1 is PRHDT, CDR2 FYEKMQ (reference sequence). The CDR3 covers 14 residues. CDR3 DNA: TGTGCCAGCAGCTTAGAGACTGGATTCAATGAGCAGTTCTTC. It yields the protein CASSLETGFNEQFF.

J is TRBJ1-2 and V is TRBV9; maybe TRBD1 (5 bases). The germline gives CDR1 SGDLS, CDR2 YYNGEE. There are 14 residues in the CDR3. The germline V and J ends were trimmed by 3 bases and 0 bases, with 9 bases remaining between them. The CDR3 coding sequence is TGTGCCAGCAGCGCCCTGACAGCTAACTATGGCTACACCTTC. It is translated as CASSALTANYGYTF.

This clone was detected once. The V call is TRBV6-6, the J call TRBJ1-1; TRBD1 agrees at 7 bases. CDR1 is MNHNY, CDR2 SVGAGI, per germline (reference sequence). The CDR3 sequence is 15 residues long. With 5 bases clipped from V and 3 bases from J, the junction kept 9 bases outside the gene matches. CDR3 DNA sequence: TGTGCCAGCAGTCCTCGGACAGGTGGTTACACTGAAGCTTTCTTT. Protein: CASSPRTGGYTEAFF.

The chain joins TRBV28 to TRBJ2-7; possible D gene TRBD1, 6 bases. V dropped 4 bases and J dropped 5 bases, with 15 bases sitting between them. Germline assignment: CDR1 MDHEN and CDR2 SYDVKM. CDR3 length: 14 amino acids. CDR3 region: CASSSRYRADEQYF. CDR3 DNA: TGTGCCAGCAGTTCACGCTACAGGGCCGACGAGCAGTACTTC.

The genes are TRBV28 and TRBJ2-3; D is perhaps TRBD2 (6 bases). The germline V gene has CDR1 MDHEN and CDR2 SYDVKM. Between the trimmed V and J ends, which lost 3 bases and 7 bases, there was a span of 17 bases. The CDR3 loop spans 15 amino acids. In DNA, the CDR3 is TGTGCCAGCAGTTTCTTAGCGGAGTCCAGGAATACGCAGTATTTT. Protein sequence: CASSFLAESRNTQYF. Full variable domain (missing parts from reference TRBV28 and TRBJ2-3): DVKVTQSSRYLVKRTGEKVFLECVQDMDHENMFWYRQDPGLGLRLIYFSYDVKMKEKGDIPEGYSVSREKKERFSLILESASTNQTSMYLCASSFLAESRNTQYFGPGTRLTVL.

The CDR3 bases are TGTGCCAGTAGTACAGGGGTCTTCGGTGAAAAACTGTTTTTT. This codes for CASSTGVFGEKLFF. V usage is TRBV19 and J usage is TRBJ1-4; maybe TRBD1 (6 bases). Germline lookup yields CDR1 LNHDA and CDR2 SQIVND (reference sequence). V was shortened by 4 bases and J by 7 bases, with 13 bases between the two germline ends. The CDR3 runs 14 residues.

V gene TRBV27 combines with J gene TRBJ1-4; TRBD1 might be the D (5 bases). This CDR3 is built from 15 residues. V was trimmed by 6 bases and J by 5 bases, leaving 16 bases between them. CDR1 is MNHEY, CDR2 SMNVEV, per germline (reference sequence). Here the CDR3 reads CASRNSAGVNEKLFF. The CDR3 bases are TGTGCCAGCAGAAATTCAGCGGGGGTGAATGAAAAACTGTTTTTT.

A note on this clone: The junction shows a germline mismatch at one end, possibly a read error. The chain carries TRBV6-5 and TRBJ1-2; 7 nucleotides agree with TRBD1. The CDR3 is 12 residues long. Germline V lookup: CDR1 MNHEY, CDR2 SVGAGI. CDR3 region: CASSYSGTAQAF. DNA for the CDR3: TGTGCCAGCAGTTACTCGGGGACAGCCCAGGCCTTC.

This clone has a single count. This chain joins TRBV4-3 and TRBJ2-1; 10 positions agree with TRBD2. The CDR3 runs to 17 residues. CDR1 is LGHNA and CDR2 is YSLEER in the germline V gene. Unmatched junction bases numbered 6, after V lost 4 bases and J lost 0 bases. For the CDR3, the DNA is TGCGCCAGCAGCCGGGGGGCTAGCGGGAGCTCCTACAATGAGCAGTTCTTC. Translated, it gives CASSRGASGSSYNEQFF.

The rearrangement uses TRBV5-6 and TRBJ2-1, with a tentative D call TRBD2 (6 bases). Germline values: CDR1 SGHDT, CDR2 YYEEEE. Trimming cost V 4 bases and J 10 bases, with 15 bases left between them. The CDR3 is 13 residues long. CDR3 sequence (DNA): TGTGCCAGCAGCGCCGGGGGACTCCCGGAGCAGTTCTTC. This translates into CASSAGGLPEQFF.

V usage is TRBV7-8 and J usage is TRBJ2-3; TRBD2 matches 12 bases. V was clipped by 6 bases and J by 11 bases; unmatched bases: 9. The CDR3 consists of 14 residues. Germline loops: CDR1 SGHVS, CDR2 FQNEAQ. The chain's CDR3 is CASSQRRLAGEQYF. CDR3 in DNA: TGTGCCAGCAGTCAGAGGAGACTAGCGGGGGAGCAGTATTTT.

The chain is built from TRBV7-2 and TRBJ2-7, with 13 bases fitting TRBD2. J lost 5 bases, V lost 5 bases, and 3 bases had no gene match. Germline CDR1 reads SGHTA; CDR2 reads FQGNSA. This CDR3 contains 14 residues. In DNA form, the CDR3 reads TGTGCCAGCAGCGGGACTAGCGGGGTTCACGAGCAGTACTTC. Amino acids: CASSGTSGVHEQYF.

The chain is built from TRBV6-1 and TRBJ1-3, with 7 positions matching TRBD1. This CDR3 is built from 16 residues. Per germline, CDR1 MNHNS and CDR2 SASEGT. The V segment lost 4 bases and the J segment 4 bases; nucleotides outside the gene matches: 10. CDR3 loop: CASSVGQGGYGNTIYF. The CDR3 region has the DNA TGTGCCAGCAGTGTGGGGCAGGGGGGTTACGGAAACACCATATATTTT.

The rearrangement uses TRBV25-1 and TRBJ1-4; TRBD1 matches at 11 bases. The CDR3 extends over 15 amino acids. CDR1 and CDR2 (germline): MGHDK, SYGVNS. The V segment lost 1 base and the J segment 7 bases; nucleotides outside the gene matches: 2. CDR3 bases: TGTGCCAGCAGTGAATCGGGGACAGGGGGTGAAAAACTGTTTTTT. It yields the protein CASSESGTGGEKLFF.

A single count supports this clone. This chain joins TRBV5-6 and TRBJ2-7, with 10 bases that match TRBD1. Germline V CDR1 and CDR2: SGHDT, YYEEEE. This CDR3 comprises 15 residues. The junction had 7 bases not matched to a gene; V was cut back by 4 bases and J by 3 bases. The CDR3 nucleotides are TGTGCCAGCAGCAGAACTGGACAGGGGGTCTACGAGCAGTACTTC. This sequence encodes CASSRTGQGVYEQYF.

V and J are TRBV7-9 and TRBJ1-5; D call uncertain. CDR1 and CDR2 from the germline V gene are SEHNR and FQNEAQ (reference sequence). This CDR3 is built from 13 residues. V was clipped by 3 bases and J by 3 bases, with 6 bases between them. Here the CDR3 reads CASSLSVNQPQHF. DNA for the CDR3: TGTGCCAGCAGCTTGAGCGTCAATCAGCCCCAGCATTTT.

This chain uses TRBV14 with TRBJ2-4; a weak D match, TRBD2 (6 bases). V lost 3 bases to trimming and J lost 8 bases, with 11 bases between them. This CDR3 comprises 13 residues. Germline V CDR1 and CDR2: SGHDN, FVKESK. The CDR3 nucleotides read TGTGCCAGCAGCCACGGCGGGGCATACATTCAGTACTTC. Its translation: CASSHGGAYIQYF. The full variable domain, completed using reference TRBV14 and TRBJ2-4, is EAGVTQFPSHSVIEKGQTVTLRCDPISGHDNLYWYRRVMGKEIKFLLHFVKESKQDESGMPNNRFLAERTGGTYSTLKVQPAELEDSGVYFCASSHGGAYIQYFGAGTRLSVL.

This clone was counted a single time. V gene TRBV7-8 combines with J gene TRBJ2-7; 14 bases line up with TRBD2. With 5 bases clipped from V and 4 bases from J, the junction kept 4 bases outside the gene matches. In germline, CDR1 is SGHVS, CDR2 FQNEAQ. CDR3 size: 15 residues. CDR3: CASSEGTSGSYEQYF. The DNA for the CDR3 is TGTGCCAGCAGCGAGGGGACTAGCGGGAGTTACGAGCAGTACTTC.

CDR3 sequence reads: CASKIQSGNQPQHF. CDR3 in DNA: TGTGCCAGCAAAATCCAATCGGGCAATCAGCCCCAGCATTTT. The chain is built from TRBV28 and TRBJ1-5; D gene unclear. The germline V and J ends were trimmed by 7 bases and 2 bases, with 12 bases remaining between them. CDR3 length: 14 amino acids. Germline V gene lookup returns CDR1 MDHEN and CDR2 SYDVKM.

In its sample, this clone was seen once. The chain carries TRBV6-5 and TRBJ2-7, with D tentatively TRBD2 (6 bases). Germline lookup yields CDR1 MNHEY and CDR2 SVGAGI. The CDR3 spans 14 residues. V gave up 0 bases and J gave up 2 bases, with 8 bases separating them. This chain's CDR3 is CASSYSTGAYEQYF. The CDR3 nucleotides are TGTGCCAGCAGTTACTCGACGGGGGCCTACGAGCAGTACTTC.

The rearrangement joins TRBV19 to TRBJ1-2; 7 nucleotides align to TRBD1. Germline V gene data show CDR1 as LNHDA and CDR2 as SQIVND (reference sequence). This CDR3 is 14 amino acids long. V lost 4 bases to trimming and J lost 6 bases; unmatched junction nucleotides: 8. CDR3 DNA: TGTGCCAGTAGTACGCAGACAGGGTGGCATGGCTACACCTTC. This encodes CASSTQTGWHGYTF.

This clone was observed once. Other DNA sequences in the sample encode the same CDR3. The J gene is TRBJ1-5, the V gene TRBV13; tentatively, D is TRBD1 (5 bases). This CDR3 contains 14 residues. V dropped 2 bases and J dropped 4 bases, with 9 bases sitting between them. From germline, CDR1 is PRHDT and CDR2 FYEKMQ (reference sequence). CDR3 in DNA: TGTGCCAGCAGCTTATCCCCAGGGAATCAGCCCCAGCATTTT. It is translated as CASSLSPGNQPQHF.

V gene TRBV7-9 combines with J gene TRBJ2-7; TRBD2 aligns across 12 bases. J lost 0 bases, V lost 9 bases, and 9 bases had no gene match. This CDR3 has 16 amino acids. Germline CDR1 and CDR2: SEHNR and FQNEAQ (reference sequence). Written as DNA, the CDR3 is TGTGCCAGTAAAAGGACTAGCGGGGAGAGCTCCTACGAGCAGTACTTC. Amino acids: CASKRTSGESSYEQYF.

This rearrangement joins TRBV9 to TRBJ1-2; D possibly corresponds to TRBD1 (6 bases). CDR3 length equals 14 residues. The germline V and J ends were trimmed by 3 bases and 3 bases, with 12 bases remaining between them. Germline CDR1 and CDR2: SGDLS and YYNGEE. The CDR3 DNA reads as TGTGCCAGCAGCGGATCGACAGGACACTATGGCTACACCTTC. It encodes CASSGSTGHYGYTF.

The chain joins TRBV28 to TRBJ2-5; 9 bases are a match to TRBD2. The V and J ends lost 5 bases and 5 bases, in that order; junction bases with no gene match: 18. The CDR3 spans 18 residues. Germline CDR1 MDHEN, CDR2 SYDVKM. CDR3 region: CASSPSLVMRTSEETQYF. The CDR3 bases are TGTGCCAGCAGTCCCTCACTTGTCATGCGGACTAGCGAGGAGACCCAGTACTTC.

The V and J genes are TRBV19 and TRBJ1-2; the D is unclear. Per the germline V gene, CDR1 is LNHDA and CDR2 is SQIVND (reference sequence). Trimming pared 1 base from V and 0 bases from J, leaving 9 bases between. The CDR3 spans 15 residues. CDR3 residues: CASSIGRGANYGYTF. CDR3 DNA sequence: TGTGCCAGTAGTATAGGACGTGGAGCTAACTATGGCTACACCTTC.

V and J are TRBV9 and TRBJ2-1, with 8 bases matching TRBD2. The germline CDR1 and CDR2 sequences are SGDLS and YYNGEE. This CDR3 spans 16 amino acids. The J segment lost 1 base and the V segment lost 4 bases, leaving 7 bases of the junction unmatched. DNA for the CDR3: TGTGCCAGCAGCCCTACGGGGGGGCTTTCCTACAATGAGCAGTTCTTC. Its translation: CASSPTGGLSYNEQFF.

This rearrangement joins TRBV19 to TRBJ2-7, with a possible D match to TRBD1 (6 bases). The CDR3 extends over 14 amino acids. Germline CDR1 LNHDA, CDR2 SQIVND (reference sequence). Trimming shortened V by 3 bases and J by 1 base, and 10 bases separated the two germline ends. CDR3 sequence: CASSIVGASYEQYF. In DNA, the CDR3 is TGTGCCAGTAGTATTGTGGGGGCTTCCTACGAGCAGTACTTC.